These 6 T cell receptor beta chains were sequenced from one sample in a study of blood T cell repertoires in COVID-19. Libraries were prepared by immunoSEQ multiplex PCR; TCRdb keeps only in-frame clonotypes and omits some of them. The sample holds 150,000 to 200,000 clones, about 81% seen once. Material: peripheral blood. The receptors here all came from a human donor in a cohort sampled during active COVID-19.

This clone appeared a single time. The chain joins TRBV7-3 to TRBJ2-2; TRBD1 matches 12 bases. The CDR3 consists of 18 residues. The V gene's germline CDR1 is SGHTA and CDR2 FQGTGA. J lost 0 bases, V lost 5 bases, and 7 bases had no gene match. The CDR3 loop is CASSPAGQGASNTGELFF. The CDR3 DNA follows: TGTGCCAGCAGCCCGGCGGGACAGGGGGCATCGAACACCGGGGAGCTGTTTTTT.

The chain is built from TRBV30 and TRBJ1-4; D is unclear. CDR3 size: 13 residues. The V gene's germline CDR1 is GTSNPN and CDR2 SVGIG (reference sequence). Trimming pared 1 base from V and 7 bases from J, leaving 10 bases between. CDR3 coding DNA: TGTGCCTGGAGTGGGTGGGCCGGTGAAAAACTGTTTTTT. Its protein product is CAWSGWAGEKLFF.

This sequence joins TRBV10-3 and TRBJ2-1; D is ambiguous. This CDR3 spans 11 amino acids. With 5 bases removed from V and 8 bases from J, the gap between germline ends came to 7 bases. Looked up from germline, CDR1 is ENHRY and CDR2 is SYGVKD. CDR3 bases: TGTGCCATCAGTATTGCAGATGAGCAGTTCTTC. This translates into CAISIADEQFF.

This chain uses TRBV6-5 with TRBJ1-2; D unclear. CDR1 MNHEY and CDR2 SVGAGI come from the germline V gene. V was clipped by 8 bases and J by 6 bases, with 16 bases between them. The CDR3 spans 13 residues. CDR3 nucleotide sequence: TGTGCCAGCTATACTCTAGGGAGTGATGGCTACACCTTC. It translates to CASYTLGSDGYTF.

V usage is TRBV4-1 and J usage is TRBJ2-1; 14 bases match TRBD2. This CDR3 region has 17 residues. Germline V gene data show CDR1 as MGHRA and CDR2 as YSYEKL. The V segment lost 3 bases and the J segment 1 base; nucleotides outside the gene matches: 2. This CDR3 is CASSQTSGGASYNEQFF. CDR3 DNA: TGCGCCAGCAGCCAGACTAGCGGGGGGGCTTCCTACAATGAGCAGTTCTTC.

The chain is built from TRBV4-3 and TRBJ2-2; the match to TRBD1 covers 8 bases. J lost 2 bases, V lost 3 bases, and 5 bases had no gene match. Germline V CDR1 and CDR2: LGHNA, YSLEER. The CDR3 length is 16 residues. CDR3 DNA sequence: TGCGCCAGCAGCCAGTCGGACAGGGACAACACCGGGGAGCTGTTTTTT. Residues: CASSQSDRDNTGELFF.